The next 23 T cell receptor beta chains were all read from a single sample in a study of T cell changes during pregnancy in multiple sclerosis. Only in-frame clones appear in the TCRdb table, and some are missing; sequencing was by immunoSEQ multiplex PCR. This table has over 60,000 clones, 91% appearing once. The material sequenced was CD4+ T cells from peripheral blood mononuclear cells, taken in the third trimester of pregnancy. These receptors all stem from a female donor in good health, enrolled as a control in a pregnancy study.

The rearrangement joins TRBV2 to TRBJ2-7, with D possibly being TRBD2 (7 bases). Germline-derived CDR1 and CDR2 are SNHLY and FYNNEI. The length of the CDR3 is 14 residues. V was trimmed by 6 bases and J by 3 bases, leaving 15 bases between them. CDR3 in DNA: TGTGCCAGCAGCGCCCCGAGGGGGGGCTACGAGCAGTACTTC. This gives the protein CASSAPRGGYEQYF.

The CDR3 loop is CASGRDAENSPLHF. As DNA, the CDR3 is TGTGCCAGTGGCCGAGACGCGGAGAATTCACCCCTCCACTTT. The gene calls are TRBV19 and TRBJ1-6; no definite D call. The germline V gene encodes CDR1 LNHDA and CDR2 SQIVND (reference sequence). The CDR3 loop spans 14 amino acids. Trimming took 8 bases from V and 7 from J, leaving 15 bases between them.

This clone turned up a few times. The V call is TRBV11-3, the J call TRBJ2-1; TRBD2 matches 11 bases. The trim removed 5 bases at V and 6 bases at J, leaving 6 bases unmatched. The CDR3 loop spans 15 amino acids. From germline, CDR1 is SGHNT and CDR2 YENEEA. This CDR3 reads CASSPLAGGINEQFF. The CDR3 DNA is TGTGCCAGCAGCCCGCTAGCGGGGGGTATCAATGAGCAGTTCTTC.

V gene TRBV7-2 combines with J gene TRBJ1-2, with unresolved D. The CDR3 spans 13 residues. V lost 2 bases to trimming and J lost 7 bases, with 11 bases between them. Germline CDR1 is SGHTA and CDR2 is FQGNSA. CDR3 sequence reads: CASSLSSGSGYTF. The DNA for the CDR3 is TGTGCCAGCAGCTTATCTTCCGGGAGTGGCTACACCTTC. Based on the CDR3 plus reference TRBV7-2 and TRBJ1-2, the full variable domain is GAGVSQSPSNKVTEKGKDVELRCDPISGHTALYWYRQSLGQGLEFLIYFQGNSAPDKSGLPSDRFSAERTGGSVSTLTIQRTQQEDSAVYLCASSLSSGSGYTFGSGTRLTVV.

The rearrangement links TRBV2 to TRBJ1-1; TRBD1 might be the D (6 bases). The CDR3 sequence is 13 residues long. Germline V gives CDR1 SNHLY, CDR2 FYNNEI. V was clipped by 1 base and J by 3 bases, with 6 bases between them. CDR3 sequence (DNA): TGTGCCAGCAGTGAAGACAGGGACACTGAAGCTTTCTTT. This sequence encodes CASSEDRDTEAFF. The complete variable domain, with remaining parts taken from reference TRBV2 and TRBJ1-1, reads EPEVTQTPSHQVTQMGQEVILRCVPISNHLYFYWYRQILGQKVEFLVSFYNNEISEKSEIFDDQFSVERPDGSNFTLKIRSTKLEDSAMYFCASSEDRDTEAFFGQGTRLTVV.

J is TRBJ2-3 and V is TRBV7-6; a weak D match, TRBD2 (6 bases). V lost 5 bases and J 2 bases, leaving 11 bases between the germline ends. The CDR3 has 14 residues. The germline CDR1 and CDR2 sequences are SGHVS and FNYEAQ. The CDR3 reads CASSRDFTTDTQYF. In DNA form, the CDR3 reads TGTGCCAGCAGCCGGGACTTCACCACAGATACGCAGTATTTT.

This chain connects TRBV18 to TRBJ1-2; 7 bases are a match to TRBD1. The CDR3 spans 18 residues. V trimming: 4 bases; J trimming: 0 bases; junction bases outside the gene matches: 14. Per the germline V gene, CDR1 is KGHSH and CDR2 is LQKENI. In nucleotides, the CDR3 is TGTGCCAGCTCACAGGCGACAGGGAAGGCCGATACTAACTATGGCTACACCTTC. Amino acids: CASSQATGKADTNYGYTF.

The chain employs TRBV18 and TRBJ2-2; TRBD1 matches 7 bases. Germline V gene sequence: CDR1 KGHSH, CDR2 LQKENI. This CDR3 is 15 amino acids long. The junction had 5 bases not matched to a gene; V was cut back by 4 bases and J by 3 bases. The CDR3 here is CASSLDRVHTGELFF. CDR3 nucleotide sequence: TGTGCCAGCTCACTAGACAGGGTACACACCGGGGAGCTGTTTTTT.

The chain joins TRBV30 to TRBJ1-1; TRBD1 aligns across 7 bases. Germline V gives CDR1 GTSNPN, CDR2 SVGIG (reference sequence). The CDR3 loop spans 13 amino acids. Unmatched junction bases numbered 2, after V lost 3 bases and J lost 1 base. CDR3: CAWRRQGNTEAFF. CDR3 nucleotide sequence: TGTGCCTGGAGGAGACAGGGGAACACTGAAGCTTTCTTT.

This clone was observed once. This chain joins TRBV7-8 and TRBJ2-1; 8 positions agree with TRBD1. V was pared by 3 bases and J by 10 bases, with 14 bases of the junction left unmatched. Germline CDR1 is SGHVS and CDR2 is FQNEAQ. The CDR3 spans 16 residues. As DNA, the CDR3 is TGTGCCAGCAGCTTTCGCCCCCAGGGGGCCCGTCGGGAGCAGTTCTTC. Amino acid sequence: CASSFRPQGARREQFF.

This chain connects TRBV19 to TRBJ2-5; 8 bases match TRBD1. The CDR3 spans 16 residues. Losses at the gene ends were 3 bases for V and 1 base for J; bases not matched to a gene: 7. The V gene's germline CDR1 is LNHDA and CDR2 SQIVND (reference sequence). The CDR3 sequence: CASSIFPGQGQETQYF. The CDR3 region has the DNA TGTGCCAGTAGTATTTTCCCCGGACAGGGCCAAGAGACCCAGTACTTC.

The chain carries TRBV7-3 and TRBJ1-2; 7 positions match TRBD1. This CDR3 region has 13 residues. CDR1 SGHTA and CDR2 FQGTGA come from the germline V gene. Trimming removed 3 bases from V and 8 bases from J; junction bases left unmatched: 6. The CDR3 protein is CASSFERGHGYTF. The CDR3 DNA reads TGTGCCAGCAGCTTTGAGAGGGGGCACGGCTACACCTTC.

The chain has TRBV7-2 and TRBJ1-2, with a weak D call TRBD1 (6 bases). Trimming shortened V by 5 bases and J by 4 bases, and 11 bases separated the two germline ends. This CDR3 is built from 13 residues. The V gene's germline CDR1 is SGHTA and CDR2 FQGNSA. The CDR3 spells CASSKDRTYGYTF. The CDR3, as DNA: TGTGCCAGCAGCAAAGACAGGACCTATGGCTACACCTTC.

This chain joins TRBV5-4 and TRBJ2-6; D may be TRBD2 (5 bases). In germline, CDR1 is SGHNT, CDR2 YYREEE (reference sequence). V lost 2 bases to trimming and J lost 4 bases, with 13 bases between them. The CDR3 totals 16 residues. The CDR3 reads CASSFSSLAGANVLTF. The CDR3 DNA sequence: TGTGCCAGCAGCTTTAGTTCATTAGCGGGGGCCAACGTCCTGACTTTC.

The genes are TRBV7-6 and TRBJ2-2; 8 nucleotides match TRBD1. CDR3 size: 14 residues. With V trimmed by 2 bases and J by 5 bases, 1 base remained unmatched. Per germline, CDR1 SGHVS and CDR2 FNYEAQ. CDR3 sequence (DNA): TGTGCCAGCAGCTTACACAGGGGGACCGGGGAGCTGTTTTTT. Translation gives CASSLHRGTGELFF.

The J gene is TRBJ1-6, the V gene TRBV30; D is ambiguous. V dropped 0 bases and J dropped 9 bases, with 15 bases sitting between them. Germline CDR1 GTSNPN, CDR2 SVGIG (reference sequence). This CDR3 region has 15 residues. The CDR3 DNA reads TGTGCCTGGAGTGTTCAGCCGGGGTATGTTTCACCCCTCCACTTT. This gives the protein CAWSVQPGYVSPLHF.

The rearrangement joins TRBV6-1 to TRBJ1-2; the match to TRBD1 covers 7 bases. V lost 2 bases and J lost 10; bases outside the gene matches: 16. The CDR3 loop spans 16 amino acids. Germline-derived CDR1 and CDR2 are MNHNS and SASEGT. CDR3 bases: TGTGCCAGCAGTGAAAATCCGACAGGGCGAGAGGTAGTCTACACCTTC. Amino acid sequence: CASSENPTGREVVYTF.

This sequence joins TRBV5-4 and TRBJ1-1; perhaps TRBD1 as D (6 bases). The CDR3 is 16 residues long. V was pared by 0 bases and J by 0 bases, with 12 bases between. Germline CDR1 reads SGHNT; CDR2 reads YYREEE (reference sequence). The CDR3 here is CASSLDGGQLNTEAFF. The CDR3 DNA is TGTGCCAGCAGCTTGGATGGCGGACAGCTGAACACTGAAGCTTTCTTT. Based on the CDR3 plus reference TRBV5-4 and TRBJ1-1, the full variable domain is ETGVTQSPTHLIKTRGQQVTLRCSSQSGHNTVSWYQQALGQGPQFIFQYYREEENGRGNFPPRFSGLQFPNYSSELNVNALELDDSALYLCASSLDGGQLNTEAFFGQGTRLTVV.

The chain couples TRBV7-2 to TRBJ2-1; D unclear. This CDR3 is 13 amino acids long. Per germline, CDR1 SGHTA and CDR2 FQGNSA. V gave up 6 bases and J gave up 4 bases, with 10 bases separating them. The CDR3 here is CASRNSRYNEQFF. The DNA for the CDR3 is TGTGCCAGCAGAAATAGCAGATACAATGAGCAGTTCTTC. Variable domain in full (rest from reference TRBV7-2 and TRBJ2-1): GAGVSQSPSNKVTEKGKDVELRCDPISGHTALYWYRQSLGQGLEFLIYFQGNSAPDKSGLPSDRFSAERTGGSVSTLTIQRTQQEDSAVYLCASRNSRYNEQFFGPGTRLTVL.

This chain links TRBV18 with TRBJ2-3; possible D gene TRBD1, 6 bases. The CDR3 extends over 16 amino acids. The V end was cut by 3 bases, the J end by 2 bases, with 15 bases between. Germline loops: CDR1 KGHSH, CDR2 LQKENI. In DNA, the CDR3 is TGTGCCAGCTCACCTGGGGGCTTCACCTTCACAGATACGCAGTATTTT. This sequence encodes CASSPGGFTFTDTQYF.

The V call is TRBV4-3, the J call TRBJ1-6; D is uncertain. V shed 5 bases and J shed 14 bases, with 25 bases lying between them. Germline values: CDR1 LGHNA, CDR2 YSLEER. CDR3 length: 16 residues. CDR3 sequence: CASSSLAAGAGSSLHF. The CDR3 coding sequence is TGCGCCAGCAGCTCACTCGCAGCCGGCGCGGGGTCGTCCCTCCACTTT.

The V gene is TRBV25-1, the J gene TRBJ1-6, with TRBD1 matching over 7 bases. With 3 bases clipped from V and 7 bases from J, the junction kept 9 bases outside the gene matches. Germline V gives CDR1 MGHDK, CDR2 SYGVNS. The CDR3 length is 16 residues. As DNA, the CDR3 is TGTGCCAGCAGTGAGAGAGGGGGACAGATAAATTCACCCCTCCACTTT. Amino acid sequence: CASSERGGQINSPLHF.

The chain carries TRBV10-3 and TRBJ1-3; no clear D gene. This CDR3 has 14 residues. From germline, CDR1 is ENHRY and CDR2 SYGVKD. The germline V and J ends were trimmed by 3 bases and 1 base, with 7 bases remaining between them. CDR3 sequence: CAISEAGSGNTIYF. For the CDR3, the DNA is TGTGCCATCAGTGAAGCGGGGTCTGGAAACACCATATATTTT.